One sample yielded the 29 T cell receptor beta chains listed below, sequenced in a study of technical replicates of blood from a few donors. Using immunoSEQ multiplex PCR, the repertoire was profiled, and TCRdb retains in-frame clones only, with some absent. This sample has about 100,000 clones, with more than 85% found just once. Source material: T cells isolated from PBMCs. The receptors derive from a human donor in good health.

The V call is TRBV30, the J call TRBJ1-1, with D unresolved. CDR3 length equals 16 residues. Germline CDR1 GTSNPN, CDR2 SVGIG (reference sequence). Trimming removed 3 bases at V and 2 bases at J, with 19 bases between. DNA for the CDR3: TGTGCCTGGAGCGTGGACCCTAACGGGAGAAACACTGAAGCTTTCTTT. Its translation is CAWSVDPNGRNTEAFF.

The chain links TRBV2 to TRBJ2-1; possible D gene TRBD1, 6 bases. There are 15 residues in the CDR3. V lost 5 bases and J 2 bases, leaving 13 bases between the germline ends. Germline assignment: CDR1 SNHLY and CDR2 FYNNEI. As DNA, the CDR3 is TGTGCCAGCAGTCGGGGTACAGGGCCCTACAATGAGCAGTTCTTC. Its protein product is CASSRGTGPYNEQFF.

The V gene is TRBV28, the J gene TRBJ2-1, with a possible D match to TRBD2 (5 bases). The CDR3 spans 16 residues. Trimming shortened V by 6 bases and J by 8 bases, and 23 bases separated the two germline ends. CDR1 is MDHEN and CDR2 is SYDVKM in the germline V gene. CDR3 protein: CASSPGLTNSFDEQFF. The CDR3 nucleotides are TGTGCCAGCAGCCCTGGACTGACCAATTCTTTCGATGAGCAGTTCTTC.

The rearrangement joins TRBV19 to TRBJ2-1; 7 bases are shared with TRBD1. The CDR3 sequence is 14 residues long. The V gene end was trimmed by 9 bases and the J gene end by 6 bases; junction bases not matched to a gene: 11. Looked up from germline, CDR1 is LNHDA and CDR2 is SQIVND (reference sequence). CDR3 region: CASTLGQRTNEQFF. The CDR3 coding sequence is TGTGCCAGCACTTTGGGACAGCGGACCAATGAGCAGTTCTTC.

This clone was counted a few times. V and J are TRBV11-2 and TRBJ1-1; no clear D. The ends were cut back, 5 bases at V and 0 bases at J, with 10 bases in the middle. This CDR3 contains 14 residues. The germline CDR1 and CDR2 sequences are SGHAT and FQNNGV. CDR3 sequence: CASSRGFLNTEAFF. As DNA, the CDR3 is TGTGCCAGCAGCCGGGGATTTCTGAACACTGAAGCTTTCTTT.

The chain couples TRBV19 to TRBJ1-4; 9 positions agree with TRBD1. This CDR3 is built from 19 residues. Unmatched junction bases numbered 13, after V lost 5 bases and J lost 0 bases. Per the germline V gene, CDR1 is LNHDA and CDR2 is SQIVND (reference sequence). The CDR3 loop reads CASSANRGHQVTTNEKLFF. The DNA for the CDR3 is TGTGCCAGTAGTGCCAACAGGGGGCACCAGGTGACAACTAATGAAAAACTGTTTTTT.

The rearrangement joins TRBV5-4 to TRBJ2-5; tentative D call: TRBD1 (5 bases). Germline CDR1 is SGHNT and CDR2 is YYREEE (reference sequence). This CDR3 is 15 amino acids long. V was cut by 1 base and J by 0 bases, with 10 bases left in between. This chain's CDR3 is CASSLLSGNQETQYF. The CDR3 coding sequence is TGTGCCAGCAGCTTGTTGTCAGGGAACCAAGAGACCCAGTACTTC.

This chain links TRBV7-9 with TRBJ2-7, with 7 positions matching TRBD2. With V trimmed by 6 bases and J by 3 bases, 5 bases remained unmatched. CDR3 length: 13 residues. Germline-derived CDR1 and CDR2 are SEHNR and FQNEAQ (reference sequence). DNA for the CDR3: TGTGCCAGCAGTAGAGGCGGGGGCTACGAGCAGTACTTC. This encodes CASSRGGGYEQYF. The variable domain in full, with the rest retrieved from reference TRBV7-9 and TRBJ2-7, is DTGVSQNPRHKITKRGQNVTFRCDPISEHNRLYWYRQTLGQGPEFLTYFQNEAQLEKSRLLSDRFSAERPKGSFSTLEIQRTEQGDSAMYLCASSRGGGYEQYFGPGTRLTVT.

The genes are TRBV2 and TRBJ2-3, with D perhaps matching TRBD1 (5 bases). The CDR3 sequence is 14 residues long. The V end lost 1 base, the J end lost 2 bases, and 7 bases lay between the germline ends. Germline assignment: CDR1 SNHLY and CDR2 FYNNEI. CDR3 loop: CASSEDRSTDTQYF. For the CDR3, the DNA is TGTGCCAGCAGTGAAGACAGGTCCACAGATACGCAGTATTTT.

The chain couples TRBV15 to TRBJ1-4, with D unresolved. The ends were cut back, 1 base at V and 1 base at J, with 13 bases in the middle. The CDR3 is 17 residues long. The germline V gene has CDR1 LNHNV and CDR2 YYDKDF (reference sequence). The CDR3, as DNA: TGTGCCACCAGCAGAGCTGTCACCTACAGAACTAATGAAAAACTGTTTTTT. Its protein is CATSRAVTYRTNEKLFF.

The chain recombines TRBV18 with TRBJ1-1; maybe TRBD1 (6 bases). Per the germline V gene, CDR1 is KGHSH and CDR2 is LQKENI. The CDR3 length is 16 residues. The V and J ends lost 2 bases and 1 base respectively, with 14 bases between them. DNA for the CDR3: TGTGCCAGCTCACCATACTCACAGGGATGGAACACTGAAGCTTTCTTT. It codes for CASSPYSQGWNTEAFF.

V and J are TRBV4-2 and TRBJ2-6; D unresolved. The CDR3 covers 15 residues. The V end lost 1 base, the J end lost 0 bases, and 4 bases lay between the germline ends. CDR1 is LGHNA, CDR2 YNFKEQ, per germline. The CDR3: CASSQGSSGANVLTF. CDR3 sequence (DNA): TGTGCCAGCAGCCAAGGCAGCTCTGGGGCCAACGTCCTGACTTTC.

The chain couples TRBV2 to TRBJ2-7; D uncertain. With 3 bases removed from V and 5 bases from J, the gap between germline ends came to 14 bases. From germline, CDR1 is SNHLY and CDR2 FYNNEI. CDR3 length: 14 amino acids. The CDR3 nucleotides read TGTGCCAGCAGTGAGCCGGTATTGAAGAACGAGCAGTACTTC. Amino acids: CASSEPVLKNEQYF. Supplemented by reference TRBV2 and TRBJ2-7, the full variable domain reads EPEVTQTPSHQVTQMGQEVILRCVPISNHLYFYWYRQILGQKVEFLVSFYNNEISEKSEIFDDQFSVERPDGSNFTLKIRSTKLEDSAMYFCASSEPVLKNEQYFGPGTRLTVT.

The CDR3 sequence: CASSLGRDGGEQYF. The CDR3, as DNA: TGTGCCAGCAGCTTGGGCAGGGATGGTGGCGAGCAGTACTTC. J is TRBJ2-7 and V is TRBV5-4, with a weak D call TRBD1 (5 bases). Trimming cost V 0 bases and J 6 bases, with 13 bases left between them. CDR3 size: 14 residues. CDR1 SGHNT and CDR2 YYREEE come from the germline V gene (reference sequence).

The chain carries TRBV5-4 and TRBJ2-7; tentatively, D is TRBD2 (6 bases). This CDR3 spans 12 amino acids. Germline V gene lookup returns CDR1 SGHNT and CDR2 YYREEE (reference sequence). V lost 4 bases and J lost 5, with 10 bases in between. The CDR3 nucleotides are TGTGCCAGCAGCGCGGGAACGGACGAGCAGTACTTC. This encodes CASSAGTDEQYF.

V is TRBV10-1 and J is TRBJ1-5, with D possibly matching TRBD1 (6 bases). This CDR3 is built from 12 residues. The V gene lost 9 bases and the J gene lost 6 bases, with 12 bases spanning the gap. Germline V gene data show CDR1 as WNHNN and CDR2 as SYGVQD (reference sequence). The CDR3 DNA follows: TGCGCCAGGGACAGAGTGGGTCAGCCCCAGCATTTT. This sequence encodes CARDRVGQPQHF.

The chain joins TRBV4-3 to TRBJ2-2; 9 bases map to TRBD2. V dropped 7 bases and J dropped 5; count of bases not matched to a gene: 11. This CDR3 region has 16 residues. The germline V gene has CDR1 LGHNA and CDR2 YSLEER. CDR3 DNA: TGCGCCAGCACCCCAAGAGCTAGCGGGACAACCGGGGAGCTGTTTTTT. Translation: CASTPRASGTTGELFF.

The V and J genes are TRBV13 and TRBJ2-7, with 8 bases that match TRBD1. Per germline, CDR1 PRHDT and CDR2 FYEKMQ (reference sequence). V was clipped by 6 bases and J by 4 bases; unmatched bases: 11. This CDR3 has 15 amino acids. The CDR3 region is CASSQTGTGEYEQYF. As DNA, the CDR3 is TGTGCCAGCAGTCAAACCGGGACAGGAGAATACGAGCAGTACTTC.

J is TRBJ1-5 and V is TRBV4-1; maybe TRBD1 (5 bases). Germline CDR1 MGHRA, CDR2 YSYEKL. Deletions cut 1 base from V and 7 bases from J, with 5 bases between. The CDR3 contains 12 residues. CDR3: CASSQAGQPQHF. The CDR3 bases are TGCGCCAGCAGCCAAGCAGGGCAGCCCCAGCATTTT.

The CDR3 sequence is CASSPSGSSGRASEQFF. The CDR3, as DNA: TGTGCCAGCAGCCCCTCGGGGTCTAGCGGGAGGGCAAGTGAGCAGTTCTTC. V and J are TRBV16 and TRBJ2-1; 12 bases are a match to TRBD2. Germline V gene data show CDR1 as KGHSY and CDR2 as FQNENV. This CDR3 spans 17 amino acids. V trimming: 4 bases; J trimming: 9 bases; junction bases outside the gene matches: 13. Drawing the rest from reference TRBV16 and TRBJ2-1, the complete variable domain is GEEVAQTPKHLVRGEGQKAKLYCAPIKGHSYVFWYQQVLKNEFKFLISFQNENVFDETGMPKERFSAKCLPNSPCSLEIQATKLEDSAVYFCASSPSGSSGRASEQFFGPGTRLTVL.

The J gene is TRBJ1-4, the V gene TRBV19, with D perhaps TRBD1 (6 bases). The V end lost 4 bases, the J end lost 8 bases, and 17 bases lay between the germline ends. Per the germline V gene, CDR1 is LNHDA and CDR2 is SQIVND (reference sequence). The CDR3 contains 15 residues. The CDR3 DNA is TGTGCCAGTAGTACCCTTACAGGGAGTAGGGAAAAACTGTTTTTT. This codes for CASSTLTGSREKLFF.

The genes are TRBV4-2 and TRBJ2-7; D is uncertain. Trimming removed 6 bases from V and 4 bases from J, with 10 bases in between. The CDR3 runs to 12 residues. From germline, CDR1 is LGHNA and CDR2 YNFKEQ. The CDR3 DNA sequence: TGTGCCAGCAGTCTGCCGGGTTACGAGCAGTACTTC. As protein: CASSLPGYEQYF.

The rearrangement uses TRBV13 and TRBJ2-7; D is possibly TRBD2 (6 bases). Germline V CDR1 and CDR2: PRHDT, FYEKMQ (reference sequence). Trimming removed 3 bases from V and 6 bases from J, with 18 bases in between. The CDR3 loop spans 15 amino acids. The CDR3 region is CASSFWPGEFSEQYF. The CDR3, as DNA: TGTGCCAGCAGCTTCTGGCCGGGAGAATTCTCCGAGCAGTACTTC.

The J gene is TRBJ2-1, the V gene TRBV29-1; 10 bases agree with TRBD2. This CDR3 contains 13 residues. In germline, CDR1 is SQVTM, CDR2 ANQGSEA. Trimming took 7 bases from V and 6 from J; bases not matched to a gene: 6. The CDR3 loop reads CSASGRAINEQFF. For the CDR3, the DNA is TGCAGCGCGAGCGGGAGGGCCATCAATGAGCAGTTCTTC.

This sequence joins TRBV2 and TRBJ1-3, with TRBD1 as a possible D gene (5 bases). The germline V gene encodes CDR1 SNHLY and CDR2 FYNNEI. The CDR3 runs 14 residues. Trimming shortened V by 2 bases and J by 0 bases, and 5 bases separated the two germline ends. The CDR3 loop reads CASSERGSGNTIYF. The CDR3 nucleotides read TGTGCCAGCAGTGAAAGGGGCTCTGGAAACACCATATATTTT.

The J gene is TRBJ2-7, the V gene TRBV6-1, with D possibly TRBD1 on 7 matching bases. The germline V gene encodes CDR1 MNHNS and CDR2 SASEGT. This CDR3 contains 14 residues. V lost 1 base, J lost 5 bases, and 12 bases lay in between. CDR3 region: CASSEGQGGDEQYF. The CDR3, as DNA: TGTGCCAGCAGTGAAGGGCAGGGGGGAGACGAGCAGTACTTC.

This chain joins TRBV20-1 and TRBJ1-2; D is unresolved. This CDR3 is built from 11 residues. V lost 6 bases, J lost 6 bases, and 11 bases lay in between. Germline V gene sequence: CDR1 DFQATT, CDR2 SNEGSKA (reference sequence). The CDR3 loop reads CSAIYRDGYTF. The CDR3 nucleotides are TGCAGTGCAATCTACCGCGATGGCTACACCTTC.

The V call is TRBV19, the J call TRBJ2-7; the D gene is possibly TRBD1 (5 bases). The CDR3 spans 15 residues. V was pared by 5 bases and J by 3 bases, with 17 bases between. Germline V CDR1 and CDR2: LNHDA, SQIVND (reference sequence). In DNA, the CDR3 is TGTGCCAGTAGTGCATCGTCAGGGCGGAGCTACGAGCAGTACTTC. It is translated as CASSASSGRSYEQYF.

This chain links TRBV19 with TRBJ1-2; D ambiguous. Germline V gene data show CDR1 as LNHDA and CDR2 as SQIVND (reference sequence). This CDR3 is built from 14 residues. V dropped 6 bases and J dropped 4 bases, with 15 bases sitting between them. CDR3 in DNA: TGTGCCAGTAGGAGGGAGTATGGAGCCTATGGCTACACCTTC. It specifies CASRREYGAYGYTF.